This TCR beta chain was identified in a study of metastatic and nonmetastatic thyroid tumors. At least ten counts were recorded for this clone. As yet, its antigen is unknown. An end of the junction differs from the germline gene, which may be a read error. Germline V CDR1 and CDR2: SNHLY, FYNNEI. This CDR3 is 15 amino acids long. There were no patients who had received any treatment before thyroid surgery. Findings and limits, study-wide: Versus benign nodules, malignant thyroid tumors reportedly had significantly higher TCR beta diversity, in blood and tumor.

Per the study methods: Clinicopathological groups supplied CDR3 differences that were used to build a distant-metastasis classifier for papillary thyroid cancer. TCRdb reassembled clones from the PCR reads with MiXCR. The V and J calls and clone size come from TCRdb's table, not from the authors' own analysis. The table has 40,000 or so clones, roughly 13% seen once. The sample taken for sequencing was blood. The sequence came from a female donor with papillary thyroid cancer or a benign thyroid nodule (not recorded which). Some clones in this sample may be carry-over from other donors' samples. The V and J genes are TRBV2 and TRBJ2-2; no clear D. CDR3 in DNA: TGTGCCAGCAGTGGTCAACCCACGAACGCCGGGGAGCTGTTTTTT. Translated, it gives CASSGQPTNAGELFF.